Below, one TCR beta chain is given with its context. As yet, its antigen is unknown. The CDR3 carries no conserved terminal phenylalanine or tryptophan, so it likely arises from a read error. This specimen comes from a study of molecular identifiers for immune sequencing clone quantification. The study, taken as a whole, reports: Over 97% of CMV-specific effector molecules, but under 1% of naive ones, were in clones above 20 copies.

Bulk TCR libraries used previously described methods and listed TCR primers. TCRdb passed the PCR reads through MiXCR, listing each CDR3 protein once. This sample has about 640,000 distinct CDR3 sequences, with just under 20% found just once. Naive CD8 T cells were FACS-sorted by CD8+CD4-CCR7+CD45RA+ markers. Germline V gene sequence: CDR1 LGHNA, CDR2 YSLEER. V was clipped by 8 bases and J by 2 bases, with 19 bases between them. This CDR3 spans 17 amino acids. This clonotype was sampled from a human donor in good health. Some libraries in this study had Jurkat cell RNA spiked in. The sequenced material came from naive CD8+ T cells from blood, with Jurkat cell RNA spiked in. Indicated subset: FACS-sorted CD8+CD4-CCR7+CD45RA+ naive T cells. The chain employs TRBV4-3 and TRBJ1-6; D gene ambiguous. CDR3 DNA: TGCGCCAGCGGCCGAGCGAGGGTACGGGCCTATAATTCACCCCTCCACCTT. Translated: CASGRARVRAYNSPLHL.